The rows below give T cell receptor beta chains drawn from one sample of a study of cytomegalovirus exposure and HLA in healthy donors. Method: immunoSEQ multiplex PCR; TCRdb's copy keeps in-frame clones and lacks some. The sample shows roughly 120,000 clones, around 78% of them seen only once. The specimen sequenced was PBMCs. Receptors originate from a man in his sixties in good health and CMV-seropositive. Both conserved end residues are part of each CDR3. Fields, in order: V gene, J gene, clone size, D gene, CDR3 protein, CDR3 DNA. The D gene is left open where the match is weak. The size field is filled for only some rows; it gives once, few, many or a size class.

v_gene: TRBV15
j_gene: TRBJ2-1
abundance: NA
d_gene: NA
CDR3aa: CATSSDSRAYNEQFF
CDR3nt: TGTGCCACCAGCTCCGACAGCAGAGCCTACAATGAGCAGTTCTTC

v_gene: TRBV2
j_gene: TRBJ2-7
abundance: NA
d_gene: NA
CDR3aa: CASSSPRDFETYEQYF
CDR3nt: TGTGCCAGCAGTTCTCCCCGGGACTTCGAGACCTACGAGCAGTACTTC

v_gene: TRBV19
j_gene: TRBJ2-2
abundance: NA
d_gene: NA
CDR3aa: CASSQRPPPTGELFF
CDR3nt: TGTGCCAGTAGTCAGAGGCCTCCGCCAACCGGGGAGCTGTTTTTT

v_gene: TRBV5-4
j_gene: TRBJ2-7
abundance: NA
d_gene: TRBD1
CDR3aa: CASSLTGSNEQYF
CDR3nt: TGTGCCAGCAGTCTGACAGGGTCAAACGAGCAGTACTTC

v_gene: TRBV7-8
j_gene: TRBJ1-1
abundance: few
d_gene: NA
CDR3aa: CASSPQRPGGTEAFF
CDR3nt: TGTGCCAGCAGCCCGCAACGTCCGGGGGGGACTGAAGCTTTCTTT

v_gene: TRBV27
j_gene: TRBJ1-1
abundance: NA
d_gene: NA
CDR3aa: CASSLYLRTEAFF
CDR3nt: TGTGCCAGCAGTTTATATTTGAGGACTGAAGCTTTCTTT

v_gene: TRBV4-2
j_gene: TRBJ1-4
abundance: NA
d_gene: TRBD1
CDR3aa: CASSQSPNTGGNEKLFF
CDR3nt: TGTGCCAGCAGCCAATCTCCAAATACAGGGGGGAATGAAAAACTGTTTTTT

v_gene: TRBV19
j_gene: TRBJ2-7
abundance: NA
d_gene: NA
CDR3aa: CASSIGDSPGECEQYF
CDR3nt: TGTGCCAGTAGTATAGGGGACAGCCCGGGGGAGTGTGAGCAGTACTTC

v_gene: TRBV7-8
j_gene: TRBJ1-5
abundance: NA
d_gene: NA
CDR3aa: CASSPSGGGRGQPQHF
CDR3nt: TGTGCCAGCAGCCCCTCCGGTGGGGGGAGGGGCCAGCCCCAGCATTTT

v_gene: TRBV6-5
j_gene: TRBJ1-1
abundance: once
d_gene: NA
CDR3aa: CASSYTRPGETEAFF
CDR3nt: TGTGCCAGCAGTTACACCCGCCCGGGGGAAACTGAAGCTTTCTTT

v_gene: TRBV5-4
j_gene: TRBJ2-5
abundance: NA
d_gene: NA
CDR3aa: CASSFEFAGETQYF
CDR3nt: TGTGCCAGCAGCTTTGAGTTCGCCGGGGAGACCCAGTACTTC

v_gene: TRBV28
j_gene: TRBJ2-5
abundance: NA
d_gene: TRBD2
CDR3aa: CASSLWGLRETQYF
CDR3nt: TGTGCCAGCAGTTTATGGGGACTAAGGGAGACCCAGTACTTC

v_gene: TRBV11-2
j_gene: TRBJ1-1
abundance: NA
d_gene: TRBD1
CDR3aa: CASSLTGGRNTEAFF
CDR3nt: TGTGCCAGCAGTTTAACAGGGGGCAGGAACACTGAAGCTTTCTTT

v_gene: TRBV2
j_gene: TRBJ1-4
abundance: NA
d_gene: TRBD1
CDR3aa: CASSWTGGEKLFF
CDR3nt: TGTGCCAGCAGCTGGACAGGGGGAGAAAAACTGTTTTTT

v_gene: TRBV2
j_gene: TRBJ1-1
abundance: NA
d_gene: TRBD1
CDR3aa: CASSEQGATEAFF
CDR3nt: TGTGCCAGCAGCGAACAGGGGGCCACTGAAGCTTTCTTT

v_gene: TRBV27
j_gene: TRBJ2-5
abundance: NA
d_gene: TRBD2
CDR3aa: CASSDSLAGGSKTQYF
CDR3nt: TGTGCCAGCAGTGACTCTCTAGCGGGGGGATCGAAGACCCAGTACTTC

v_gene: TRBV4-1
j_gene: TRBJ2-2
abundance: few
d_gene: NA
CDR3aa: CASSPNGAANTGELFF
CDR3nt: TGCGCCAGCAGCCCCAATGGGGCAGCTAACACCGGGGAGCTGTTTTTT

v_gene: TRBV7-9
j_gene: TRBJ2-7
abundance: NA
d_gene: TRBD2
CDR3aa: CASSVGTSGGPEEQYF
CDR3nt: TGTGCCAGCAGCGTTGGGACTAGCGGGGGACCTGAGGAGCAGTACTTC

v_gene: TRBV4-1
j_gene: TRBJ1-1
abundance: NA
d_gene: NA
CDR3aa: CASSQDPTTGNTEAFF
CDR3nt: TGCGCCAGCAGCCAAGACCCCACGACAGGGAACACTGAAGCTTTCTTT

v_gene: TRBV4-1
j_gene: TRBJ2-3
abundance: NA
d_gene: TRBD2
CDR3aa: CASSRQGLAGEDTQYF
CDR3nt: TGCGCCAGCAGCCGCCAGGGACTAGCGGGGGAAGATACGCAGTATTTT

v_gene: TRBV18
j_gene: TRBJ2-1
abundance: NA
d_gene: TRBD2
CDR3aa: CASSRGGSLDEQFF
CDR3nt: TGTGCCAGCTCGCGCGGGGGTTCTTTGGATGAGCAGTTCTTC

v_gene: TRBV5-6
j_gene: TRBJ2-5
abundance: once
d_gene: NA
CDR3aa: CASSLYSLDSETQYF
CDR3nt: TGTGCCAGCAGCTTGTATTCATTGGACTCAGAGACCCAGTACTTC

v_gene: TRBV27
j_gene: TRBJ2-7
abundance: NA
d_gene: NA
CDR3aa: CASSFSRGNEQYF
CDR3nt: TGTGCCAGCAGTTTTTCCCGGGGTAACGAGCAGTACTTC

v_gene: TRBV19
j_gene: TRBJ2-1
abundance: NA
d_gene: TRBD1
CDR3aa: CASSRGQGASNEQFF
CDR3nt: TGTGCCAGTAGTAGGGGACAGGGGGCCAGCAATGAGCAGTTCTTC

v_gene: TRBV11-2
j_gene: TRBJ1-1
abundance: NA
d_gene: NA
CDR3aa: CASRIQGWAFF
CDR3nt: TGTGCCAGCAGGATACAGGGTTGGGCTTTCTTT

v_gene: TRBV4-1
j_gene: TRBJ1-5
abundance: NA
d_gene: NA
CDR3aa: CASSPQAGAQHF
CDR3nt: TGCGCCAGCAGCCCCCAGGCGGGAGCCCAGCATTTT

v_gene: TRBV2
j_gene: TRBJ1-2
abundance: once
d_gene: NA
CDR3aa: CASSEQGIDYGYTF
CDR3nt: TGTGCCAGCAGTGAGCAGGGGATTGACTATGGCTACACCTTC

v_gene: TRBV29-1
j_gene: TRBJ2-1
abundance: NA
d_gene: TRBD1
CDR3aa: CSVTPPGTGAYNEQFF
CDR3nt: TGCAGCGTTACCCCACCCGGGACAGGGGCCTACAATGAGCAGTTCTTC

v_gene: TRBV28
j_gene: TRBJ2-5
abundance: NA
d_gene: TRBD2
CDR3aa: CAIQGRGGLETQYF
CDR3nt: TGTGCCATCCAGGGGCGGGGGGGCCTTGAGACCCAGTACTTC

v_gene: TRBV15
j_gene: TRBJ2-1
abundance: NA
d_gene: NA
CDR3aa: CATSRDPGGYNEQFF
CDR3nt: TGTGCCACCAGCAGAGATCCGGGTGGCTACAATGAGCAGTTCTTC

v_gene: TRBV19
j_gene: TRBJ1-4
abundance: few
d_gene: NA
CDR3aa: CASKSPFRGEKLFF
CDR3nt: TGTGCCAGTAAATCCCCGTTTAGGGGTGAAAAACTGTTTTTT

v_gene: TRBV5-6
j_gene: TRBJ2-7
abundance: few
d_gene: TRBD1
CDR3aa: CASSLEGTGSDEQYF
CDR3nt: TGTGCCAGCAGCTTGGAAGGGACAGGGAGCGACGAGCAGTACTTC

v_gene: TRBV5-4
j_gene: TRBJ2-7
abundance: NA
d_gene: NA
CDR3aa: CASSLVISGSYEQYF
CDR3nt: TGTGCCAGCAGCTTGGTGATTAGCGGCTCCTACGAGCAGTACTTC

v_gene: TRBV7-3
j_gene: TRBJ2-2
abundance: NA
d_gene: TRBD1
CDR3aa: CASSLVSSGTGSTGELFF
CDR3nt: TGTGCCAGCAGCTTAGTGAGTTCCGGGACAGGGAGTACCGGGGAGCTGTTTTTT

v_gene: TRBV20-1
j_gene: TRBJ2-7
abundance: NA
d_gene: NA
CDR3aa: CSVAGGYEQYF
CDR3nt: TGCAGCGTCGCCGGAGGTTACGAGCAGTACTTC

v_gene: TRBV9
j_gene: TRBJ2-7
abundance: NA
d_gene: TRBD1
CDR3aa: CASSGSGTDYEQYF
CDR3nt: TGTGCCAGCAGCGGATCCGGGACAGACTACGAGCAGTACTTC

v_gene: TRBV2
j_gene: TRBJ1-4
abundance: NA
d_gene: TRBD1
CDR3aa: CASSLTWTGNGEKLFF
CDR3nt: TGTGCCAGCAGCCTCACCTGGACAGGGAATGGTGAAAAACTGTTTTTT

v_gene: TRBV4-1
j_gene: TRBJ1-6
abundance: once
d_gene: NA
CDR3aa: CASSPSGGNNSPLHF
CDR3nt: TGCGCCAGCAGCCCTTCGGGGGGCAATAATTCACCCCTCCACTTT

v_gene: TRBV4-2
j_gene: TRBJ1-2
abundance: NA
d_gene: TRBD1
CDR3aa: CASSLTGGDYGYTF
CDR3nt: TGTGCCAGCAGCCTGACAGGGGGCGACTATGGCTACACCTTC

v_gene: TRBV4-1
j_gene: TRBJ2-1
abundance: NA
d_gene: TRBD2
CDR3aa: CASSQLSAGGKSYNEQFF
CDR3nt: TGCGCCAGCAGCCAACTGTCAGCGGGGGGGAAGTCCTACAATGAGCAGTTCTTC

v_gene: TRBV5-1
j_gene: TRBJ1-4
abundance: once
d_gene: NA
CDR3aa: CASKEGTAGEKLFF
CDR3nt: TGCGCCAGCAAGGAGGGGACCGCGGGGGAAAAACTGTTTTTT

v_gene: TRBV6-1
j_gene: TRBJ2-2
abundance: NA
d_gene: NA
CDR3aa: CASSNRVGELFF
CDR3nt: TGTGCCAGCAGTAACAGGGTCGGGGAGCTGTTTTTT

v_gene: TRBV30
j_gene: TRBJ1-5
abundance: NA
d_gene: NA
CDR3aa: CAWSVRGNQPQHF
CDR3nt: TGTGCCTGGAGTGTACGGGGTAATCAGCCCCAGCATTTT

v_gene: TRBV6-4
j_gene: TRBJ1-5
abundance: once
d_gene: TRBD1
CDR3aa: CASSRQGHGADQPQHF
CDR3nt: TGTGCCAGCAGTAGACAGGGCCATGGGGCGGATCAGCCCCAGCATTTT

v_gene: TRBV19
j_gene: TRBJ1-5
abundance: NA
d_gene: TRBD1
CDR3aa: CASRGGPGQVNQPQHF
CDR3nt: TGTGCCAGTAGAGGGGGTCCGGGACAGGTCAATCAGCCCCAGCATTTT

v_gene: TRBV5-4
j_gene: TRBJ2-5
abundance: NA
d_gene: NA
CDR3aa: CASSSSGTRETQYF
CDR3nt: TGTGCCAGCAGCTCCTCGGGAACCCGAGAGACCCAGTACTTC

v_gene: TRBV30
j_gene: TRBJ1-2
abundance: NA
d_gene: NA
CDR3aa: CAWGTGYTF
CDR3nt: TGTGCCTGGGGCACTGGCTACACCTTC